This TCR beta chain was captured by sequencing in a study of cytomegalovirus exposure and HLA in healthy donors. Study conclusions and caveats: Generally TCR sequences proved uncommon, though certain public TCRs appeared in numerous donors. The classifier, whose performance was assessed in both the original and validation cohorts, reportedly diagnosed cytomegalovirus status with high specificity and sensitivity. A few chains tied to CMV proved CMV antigen-specific in vitro. Cytomegalovirus association was listed for 150 or so TCR beta chains.

This clone was recorded once. The antigen remains undetermined. TCRdb keeps only in-frame clones here, not all; method: immunoSEQ multiplex PCR. The top ten clones hold about 1.5% of a sample with approximately 150,000 clones, just under 90% of them seen once. Germline CDR1 WSHSY, CDR2 SAAADI. CDR3 length: 16 residues. J gave up 6 bases and V 8 bases, and 13 bases lay outside the gene matches. This TCR was sampled from a woman in her thirties in good health and CMV-seronegative. The chain employs TRBV10-2 and TRBJ2-7; 13 bases fit TRBD2. Sequencing used PBMCs. DNA for the CDR3: TGCGCCAGCGGGCCGGGACTAGCGGGGCCCTCCCCCGAGCAGTACTTC. Translating it yields CASGPGLAGPSPEQYF.